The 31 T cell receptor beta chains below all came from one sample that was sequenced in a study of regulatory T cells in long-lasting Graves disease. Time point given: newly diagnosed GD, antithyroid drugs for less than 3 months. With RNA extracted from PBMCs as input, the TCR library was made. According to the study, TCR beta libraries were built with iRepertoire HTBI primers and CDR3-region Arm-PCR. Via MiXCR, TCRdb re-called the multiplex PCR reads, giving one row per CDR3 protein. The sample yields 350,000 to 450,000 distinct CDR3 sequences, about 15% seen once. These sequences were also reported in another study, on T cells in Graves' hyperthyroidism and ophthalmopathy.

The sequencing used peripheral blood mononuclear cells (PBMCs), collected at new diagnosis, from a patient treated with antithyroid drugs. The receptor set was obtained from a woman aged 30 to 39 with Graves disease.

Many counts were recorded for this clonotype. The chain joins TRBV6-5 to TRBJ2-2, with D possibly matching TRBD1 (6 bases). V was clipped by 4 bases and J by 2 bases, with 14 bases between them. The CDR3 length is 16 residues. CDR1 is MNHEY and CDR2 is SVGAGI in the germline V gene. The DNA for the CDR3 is TGTGCCAGCAGTTCCGGGCGACAGGCAAACACCGGGGAGCTGTTTTTT. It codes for CASSSGRQANTGELFF.

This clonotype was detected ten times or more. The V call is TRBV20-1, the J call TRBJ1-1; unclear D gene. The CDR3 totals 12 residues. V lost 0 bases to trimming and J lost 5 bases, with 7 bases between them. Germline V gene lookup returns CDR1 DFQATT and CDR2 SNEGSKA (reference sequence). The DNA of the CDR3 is TGCAGTGCTAGAGAGGGAGGGACTGAAGCTTTCTTT. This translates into CSAREGGTEAFF.

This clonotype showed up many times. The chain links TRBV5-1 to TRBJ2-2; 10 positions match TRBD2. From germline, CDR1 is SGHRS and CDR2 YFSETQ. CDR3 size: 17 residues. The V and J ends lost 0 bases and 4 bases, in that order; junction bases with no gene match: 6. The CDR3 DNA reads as TGCGCCAGCAGCTTGGCTAGCGGGAGTTCGGGCACCGGGGAGCTGTTTTTT. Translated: CASSLASGSSGTGELFF. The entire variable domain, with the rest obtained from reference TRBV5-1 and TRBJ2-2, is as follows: KAGVTQTPRYLIKTRGQQVTLSCSPISGHRSVSWYQQTPGQGLQFLFEYFSETQRNKGNFPGRFSGRQFSNSRSEMNVSTLELGDSALYLCASSLASGSSGTGELFFGEGSRLTVL.

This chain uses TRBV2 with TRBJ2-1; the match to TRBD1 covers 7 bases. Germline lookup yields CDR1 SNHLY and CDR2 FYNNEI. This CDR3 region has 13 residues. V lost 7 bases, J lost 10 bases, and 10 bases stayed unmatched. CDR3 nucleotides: TGTGCCAGCACCCGCTTGACAGGGCACGAGCAGTTCTTC. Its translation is CASTRLTGHEQFF.

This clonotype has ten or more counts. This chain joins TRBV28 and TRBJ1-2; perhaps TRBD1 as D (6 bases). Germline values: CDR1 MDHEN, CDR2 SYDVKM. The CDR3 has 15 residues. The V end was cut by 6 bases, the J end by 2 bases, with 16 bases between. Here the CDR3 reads CASRRSGGENYGYTF. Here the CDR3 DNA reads TGTGCCAGCAGGCGCTCGGGGGGCGAGAACTATGGCTACACCTTC.

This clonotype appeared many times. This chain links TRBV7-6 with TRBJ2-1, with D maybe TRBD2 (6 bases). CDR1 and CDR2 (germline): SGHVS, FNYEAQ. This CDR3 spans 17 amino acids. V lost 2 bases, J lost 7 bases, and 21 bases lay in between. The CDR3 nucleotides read TGTGCCAGCAGCTTAAGAGAGGGGACGGGGGTTGAGAATGAGCAGTTCTTC. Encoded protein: CASSLREGTGVENEQFF.

In nucleotides, the CDR3 is TGCGCCAGCAGCTTGGCGGGACTAGCGGGGGGCACCTACGAGCAGTACTTC. Translating it yields CASSLAGLAGGTYEQYF. This chain uses TRBV5-1 with TRBJ2-7; 15 bases are shared with TRBD2. V gave up 0 bases and J gave up 2 bases; unmatched junction bases: 3. The CDR3 runs 17 residues. Germline CDR1 SGHRS, CDR2 YFSETQ. Together with reference TRBV5-1 and TRBJ2-7, the CDR3 gives the full variable domain: KAGVTQTPRYLIKTRGQQVTLSCSPISGHRSVSWYQQTPGQGLQFLFEYFSETQRNKGNFPGRFSGRQFSNSRSEMNVSTLELGDSALYLCASSLAGLAGGTYEQYFGPGTRLTVT.

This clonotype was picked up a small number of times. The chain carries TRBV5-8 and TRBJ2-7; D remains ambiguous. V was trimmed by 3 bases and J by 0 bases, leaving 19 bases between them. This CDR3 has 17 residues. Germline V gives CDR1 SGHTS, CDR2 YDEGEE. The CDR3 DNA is TGTGCCAGCAGCTCCCAATGGAGACATCGAGCCTCCTACGAGCAGTACTTC. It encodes CASSSQWRHRASYEQYF.

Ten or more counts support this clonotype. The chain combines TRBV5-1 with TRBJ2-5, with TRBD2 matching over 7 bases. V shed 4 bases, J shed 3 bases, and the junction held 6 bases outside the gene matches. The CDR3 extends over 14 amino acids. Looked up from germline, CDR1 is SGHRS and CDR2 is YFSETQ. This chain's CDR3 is CASSERLAEETQYF. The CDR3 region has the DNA TGCGCCAGCAGCGAAAGACTAGCAGAAGAGACCCAGTACTTC.

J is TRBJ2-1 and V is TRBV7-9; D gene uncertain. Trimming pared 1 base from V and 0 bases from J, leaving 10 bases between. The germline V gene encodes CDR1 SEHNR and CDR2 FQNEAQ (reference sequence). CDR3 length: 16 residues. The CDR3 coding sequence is TGTGCCAGCAGCTTAGGCCATTGGGGCTCCTACAATGAGCAGTTCTTC. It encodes CASSLGHWGSYNEQFF.

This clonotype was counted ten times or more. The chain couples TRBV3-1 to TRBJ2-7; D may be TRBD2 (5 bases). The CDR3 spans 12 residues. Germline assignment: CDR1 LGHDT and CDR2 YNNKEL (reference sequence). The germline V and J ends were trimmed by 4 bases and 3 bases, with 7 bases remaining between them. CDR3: CASSPRDYEQYF. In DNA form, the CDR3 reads TGTGCCAGCAGCCCCCGGGACTACGAGCAGTACTTC.

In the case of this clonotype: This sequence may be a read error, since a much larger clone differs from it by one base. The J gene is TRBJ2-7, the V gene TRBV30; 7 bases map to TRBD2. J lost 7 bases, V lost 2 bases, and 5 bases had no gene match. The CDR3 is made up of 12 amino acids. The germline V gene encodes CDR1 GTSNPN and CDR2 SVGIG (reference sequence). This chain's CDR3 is CAWSPAGDEQYF. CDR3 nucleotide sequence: TGTGCCTGGAGTCCGGCGGGGGATGAGCAGTACTTC.

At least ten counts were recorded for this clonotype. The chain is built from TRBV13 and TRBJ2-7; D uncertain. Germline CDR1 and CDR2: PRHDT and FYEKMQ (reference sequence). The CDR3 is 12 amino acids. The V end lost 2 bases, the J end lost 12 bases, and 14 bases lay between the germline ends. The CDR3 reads CASSLWAHSAYF. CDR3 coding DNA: TGTGCCAGCAGCTTATGGGCCCACTCGGCGTACTTC.

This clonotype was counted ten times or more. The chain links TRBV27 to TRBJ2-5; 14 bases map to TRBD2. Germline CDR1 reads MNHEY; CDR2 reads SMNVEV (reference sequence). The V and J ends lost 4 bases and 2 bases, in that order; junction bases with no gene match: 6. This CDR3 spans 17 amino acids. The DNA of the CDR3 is TGTGCCAGCAGTTCCCTGACTAGCGGGAGGGCTCAAGAGACCCAGTACTTC. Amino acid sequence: CASSSLTSGRAQETQYF.

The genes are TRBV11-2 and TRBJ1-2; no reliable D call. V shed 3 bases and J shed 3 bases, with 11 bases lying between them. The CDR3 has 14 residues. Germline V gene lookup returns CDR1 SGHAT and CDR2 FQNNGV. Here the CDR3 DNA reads TGTGCCAGCAGCTTGTACGGACCCTACTATGGCTACACCTTC. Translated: CASSLYGPYYGYTF.

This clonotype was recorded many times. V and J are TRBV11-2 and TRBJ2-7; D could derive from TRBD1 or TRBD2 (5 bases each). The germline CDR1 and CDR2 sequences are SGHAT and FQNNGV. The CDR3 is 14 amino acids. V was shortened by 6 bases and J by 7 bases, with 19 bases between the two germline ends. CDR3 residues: CASRSTGDPLEQYF. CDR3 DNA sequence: TGTGCCAGCAGATCTACCGGGGACCCCTTGGAGCAGTACTTC.

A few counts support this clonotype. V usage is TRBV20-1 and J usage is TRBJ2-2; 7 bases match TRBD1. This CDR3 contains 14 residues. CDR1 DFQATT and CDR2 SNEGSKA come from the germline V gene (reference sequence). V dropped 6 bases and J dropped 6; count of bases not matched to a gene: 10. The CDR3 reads CSAGTGVLPGELFF. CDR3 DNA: TGCAGTGCCGGAACAGGGGTCCTTCCCGGGGAGCTGTTTTTT.

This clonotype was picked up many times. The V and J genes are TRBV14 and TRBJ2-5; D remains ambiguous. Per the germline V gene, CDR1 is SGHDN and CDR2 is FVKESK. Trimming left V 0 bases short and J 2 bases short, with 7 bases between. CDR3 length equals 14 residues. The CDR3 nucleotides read TGTGCCAGCAGCCAAGATGATTTACAAGAGACCCAGTACTTC. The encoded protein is CASSQDDLQETQYF.

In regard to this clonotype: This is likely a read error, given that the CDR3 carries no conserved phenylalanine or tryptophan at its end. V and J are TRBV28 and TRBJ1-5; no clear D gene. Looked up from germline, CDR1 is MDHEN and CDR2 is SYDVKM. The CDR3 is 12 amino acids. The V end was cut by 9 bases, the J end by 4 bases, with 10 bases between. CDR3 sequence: CASVMGNQPQHS. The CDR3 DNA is TGTGCCAGTGTAATGGGAAATCAGCCCCAGCATTCT.

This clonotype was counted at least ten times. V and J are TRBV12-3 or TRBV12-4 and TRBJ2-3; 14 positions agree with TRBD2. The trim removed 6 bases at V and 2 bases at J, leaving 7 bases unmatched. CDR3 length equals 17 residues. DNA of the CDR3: TGTGCCAGCAGGCCTGGGACTAGCGGGGGTTCCACAGATACGCAGTATTTT. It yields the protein CASRPGTSGGSTDTQYF.

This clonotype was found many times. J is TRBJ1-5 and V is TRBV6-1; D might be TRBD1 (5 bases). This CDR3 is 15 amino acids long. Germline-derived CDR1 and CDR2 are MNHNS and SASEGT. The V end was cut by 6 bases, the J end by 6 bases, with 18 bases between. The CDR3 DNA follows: TGTGCCAGCAGCCCAGGGACCCGGATATCTCAGCCCCAGCATTTT. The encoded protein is CASSPGTRISQPQHF.

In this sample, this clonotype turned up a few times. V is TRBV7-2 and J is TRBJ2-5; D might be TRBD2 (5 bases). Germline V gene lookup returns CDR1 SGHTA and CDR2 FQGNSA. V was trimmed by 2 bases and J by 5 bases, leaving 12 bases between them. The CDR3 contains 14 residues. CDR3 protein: CASSLWASPETQYF. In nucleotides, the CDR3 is TGTGCCAGCAGCTTATGGGCTAGCCCTGAGACCCAGTACTTC.

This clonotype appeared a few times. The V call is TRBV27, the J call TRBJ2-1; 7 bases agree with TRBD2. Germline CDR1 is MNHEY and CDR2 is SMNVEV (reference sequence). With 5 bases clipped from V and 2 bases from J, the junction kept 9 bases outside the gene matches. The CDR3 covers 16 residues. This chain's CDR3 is CASSPPTSGAYNEQFF. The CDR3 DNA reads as TGTGCCAGCAGTCCCCCCACGAGCGGGGCCTACAATGAGCAGTTCTTC.

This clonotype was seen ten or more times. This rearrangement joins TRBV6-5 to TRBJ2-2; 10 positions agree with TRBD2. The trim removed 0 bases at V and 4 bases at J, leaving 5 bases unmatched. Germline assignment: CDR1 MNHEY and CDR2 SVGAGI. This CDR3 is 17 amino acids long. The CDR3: CASSYSRLAGVTGELFF. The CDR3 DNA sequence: TGTGCCAGCAGTTACTCGCGTCTAGCGGGAGTCACCGGGGAGCTGTTTTTT.

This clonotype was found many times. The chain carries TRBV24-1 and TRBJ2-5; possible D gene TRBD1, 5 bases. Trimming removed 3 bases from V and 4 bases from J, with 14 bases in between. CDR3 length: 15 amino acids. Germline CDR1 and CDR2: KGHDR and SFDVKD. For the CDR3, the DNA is TGTGCCACCAGTGATATCAGGGCAGGTGGAGAGACCCAGTACTTC. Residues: CATSDIRAGGETQYF.

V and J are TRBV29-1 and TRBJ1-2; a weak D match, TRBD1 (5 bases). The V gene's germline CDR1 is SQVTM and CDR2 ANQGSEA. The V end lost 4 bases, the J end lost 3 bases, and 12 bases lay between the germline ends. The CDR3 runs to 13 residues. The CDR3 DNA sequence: TGCAGCGTTGGCAGGGAAGAGGACTATGGCTACACCTTC. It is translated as CSVGREEDYGYTF.

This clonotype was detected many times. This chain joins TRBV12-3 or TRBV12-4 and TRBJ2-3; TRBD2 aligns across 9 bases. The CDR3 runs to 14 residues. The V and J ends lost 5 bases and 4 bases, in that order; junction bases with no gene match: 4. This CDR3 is CASSTIAGADTQYF. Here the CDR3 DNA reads TGTGCCAGCAGTACGATAGCGGGGGCAGATACGCAGTATTTT.

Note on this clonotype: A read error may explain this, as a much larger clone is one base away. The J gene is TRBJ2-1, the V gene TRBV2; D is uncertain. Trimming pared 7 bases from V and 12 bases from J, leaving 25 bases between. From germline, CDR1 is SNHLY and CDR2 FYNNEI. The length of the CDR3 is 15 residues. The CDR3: CASKTTGQLNVGQFF. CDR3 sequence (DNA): TGTGCCAGCAAAACGACCGGCCAGTTAAATGTCGGGCAGTTCTTC.

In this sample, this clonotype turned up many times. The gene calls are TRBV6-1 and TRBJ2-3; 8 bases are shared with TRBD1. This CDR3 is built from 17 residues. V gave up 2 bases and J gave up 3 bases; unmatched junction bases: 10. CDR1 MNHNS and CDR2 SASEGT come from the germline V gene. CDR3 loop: CASSEPPGQGGTDTQYF. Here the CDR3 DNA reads TGTGCCAGCAGTGAACCCCCCGGACAGGGCGGTACAGATACGCAGTATTTT.

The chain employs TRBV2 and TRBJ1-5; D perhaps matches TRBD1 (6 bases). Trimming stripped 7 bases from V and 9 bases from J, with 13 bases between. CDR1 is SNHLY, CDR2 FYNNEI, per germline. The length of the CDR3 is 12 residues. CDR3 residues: CASNPRGGPQHF. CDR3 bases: TGTGCCAGCAATCCTAGGGGGGGGCCCCAGCATTTT.

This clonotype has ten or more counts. The CDR3 DNA reads as TGTGCCAGCAGCAGGCAGCGGGAGAGCTACGAGCAGTACTTC. This translates into CASSRQRESYEQYF. The chain employs TRBV11-3 and TRBJ2-7, with 8 nucleotides matching TRBD2. The CDR3 totals 14 residues. Germline V lookup: CDR1 SGHNT, CDR2 YENEEA. V shed 5 bases and J 3 bases; nucleotides not matched to a gene: 6.